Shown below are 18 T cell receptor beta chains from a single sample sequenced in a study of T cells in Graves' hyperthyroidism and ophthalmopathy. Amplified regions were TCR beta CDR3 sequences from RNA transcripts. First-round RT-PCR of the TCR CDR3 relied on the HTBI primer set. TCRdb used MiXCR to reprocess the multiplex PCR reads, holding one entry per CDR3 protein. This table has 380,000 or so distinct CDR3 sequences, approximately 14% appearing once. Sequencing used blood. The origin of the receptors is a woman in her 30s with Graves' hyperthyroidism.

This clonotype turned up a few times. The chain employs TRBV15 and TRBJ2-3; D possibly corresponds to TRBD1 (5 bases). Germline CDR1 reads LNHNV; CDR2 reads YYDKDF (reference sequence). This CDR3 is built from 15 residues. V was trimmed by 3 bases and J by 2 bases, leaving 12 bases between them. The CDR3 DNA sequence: TGTGCCACCAGCAGCCCCCAGGGCGTCACAGATACGCAGTATTTT. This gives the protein CATSSPQGVTDTQYF.

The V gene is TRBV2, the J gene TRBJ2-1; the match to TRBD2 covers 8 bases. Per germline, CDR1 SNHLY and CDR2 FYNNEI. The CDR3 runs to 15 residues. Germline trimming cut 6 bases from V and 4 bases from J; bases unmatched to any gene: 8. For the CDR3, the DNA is TGTGCCAGCAGGGCCGGGGGGGGAGGTTACAATGAGCAGTTCTTC. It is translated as CASRAGGGGYNEQFF.

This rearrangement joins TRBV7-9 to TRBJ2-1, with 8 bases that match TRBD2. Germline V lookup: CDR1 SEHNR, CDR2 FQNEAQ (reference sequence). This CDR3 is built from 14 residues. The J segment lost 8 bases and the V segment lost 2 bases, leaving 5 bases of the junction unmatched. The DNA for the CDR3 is TGTGCCAGCAGCTTACCCGGGAGGGCCCATGAGCAGTTCTTC. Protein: CASSLPGRAHEQFF. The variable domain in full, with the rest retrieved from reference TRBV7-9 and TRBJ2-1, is DTGVSQNPRHKITKRGQNVTFRCDPISEHNRLYWYRQTLGQGPEFLTYFQNEAQLEKSRLLSDRFSAERPKGSFSTLEIQRTEQGDSAMYLCASSLPGRAHEQFFGPGTRLTVL.

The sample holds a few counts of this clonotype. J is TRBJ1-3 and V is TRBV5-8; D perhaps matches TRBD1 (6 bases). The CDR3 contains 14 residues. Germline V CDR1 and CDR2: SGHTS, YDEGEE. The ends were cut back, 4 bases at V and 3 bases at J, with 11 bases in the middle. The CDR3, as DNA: TGTGCCAGCAGCCGGCGACAGGATGGAAACACCATATATTTT. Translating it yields CASSRRQDGNTIYF.

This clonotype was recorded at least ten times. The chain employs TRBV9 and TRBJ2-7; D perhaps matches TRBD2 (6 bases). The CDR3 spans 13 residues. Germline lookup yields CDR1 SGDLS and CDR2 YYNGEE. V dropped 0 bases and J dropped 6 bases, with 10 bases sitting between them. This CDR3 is CASSVGGGTEQYF. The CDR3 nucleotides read TGTGCCAGCAGCGTAGGAGGCGGGACCGAGCAGTACTTC. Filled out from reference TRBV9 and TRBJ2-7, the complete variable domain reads DSGVTQTPKHLITATGQRVTLRCSPRSGDLSVYWYQQSLDQGLQFLIQYYNGEERAKGNILERFSAQQFPDLHSELNLSSLELGDSALYFCASSVGGGTEQYFGPGTRLTVT.

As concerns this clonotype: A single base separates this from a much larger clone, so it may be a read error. The chain's CDR3 is CAGKVGTEAFF. CDR3 nucleotides: TGTGCCGGCAAGGTGGGCACTGAAGCTTTCTTT. The chain couples TRBV28 to TRBJ1-1; no clear D. This CDR3 is built from 11 residues. The germline CDR1 and CDR2 sequences are MDHEN and SYDVKM. V lost 11 bases and J 4 bases, leaving 11 bases between the germline ends.

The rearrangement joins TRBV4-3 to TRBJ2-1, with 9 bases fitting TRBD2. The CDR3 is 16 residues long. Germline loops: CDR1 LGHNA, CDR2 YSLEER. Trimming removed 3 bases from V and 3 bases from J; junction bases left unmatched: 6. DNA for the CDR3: TGCGCCAGCAGCCAGGTAGCGGGAGCCAACTACAATGAGCAGTTCTTC. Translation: CASSQVAGANYNEQFF.

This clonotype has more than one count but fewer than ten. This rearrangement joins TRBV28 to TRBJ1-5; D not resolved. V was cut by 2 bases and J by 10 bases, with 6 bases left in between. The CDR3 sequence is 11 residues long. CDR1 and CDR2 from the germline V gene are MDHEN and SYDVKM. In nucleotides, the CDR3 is TGTGCCAGCAGTTTACCCGGTCCCCAGCATTTT. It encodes CASSLPGPQHF.

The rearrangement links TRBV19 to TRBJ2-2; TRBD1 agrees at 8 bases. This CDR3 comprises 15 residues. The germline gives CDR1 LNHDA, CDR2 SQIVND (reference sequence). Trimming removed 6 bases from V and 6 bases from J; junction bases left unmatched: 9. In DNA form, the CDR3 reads TGTGCCAGTAGGCCCTCCAGGGGGCTGGCCGGGGAGCTGTTTTTT. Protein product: CASRPSRGLAGELFF.

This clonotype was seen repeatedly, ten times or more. The CDR3 bases are TGTGCCAGCTCACCAAGGGCGGGGGACCATCAAACGCCCCAGCATTTT. It specifies CASSPRAGDHQTPQHF. This rearrangement joins TRBV18 to TRBJ1-5, with D tentatively TRBD1 (5 bases). Germline V CDR1 and CDR2: KGHSH, LQKENI. The CDR3 contains 16 residues. Between the trimmed V and J ends, which lost 2 bases and 9 bases, there was a span of 20 bases.

The CDR3 reads CASSSGSLNEQFF. The CDR3 DNA reads TGTGCCAGTTCTAGCGGGAGCCTCAATGAGCAGTTCTTC. The chain recombines TRBV6-1 with TRBJ2-1; 10 bases are shared with TRBD2. The CDR3 length is 13 residues. Germline-derived CDR1 and CDR2 are MNHNS and SASEGT. The V gene end was trimmed by 9 bases and the J gene end by 6 bases; junction bases not matched to a gene: 5.

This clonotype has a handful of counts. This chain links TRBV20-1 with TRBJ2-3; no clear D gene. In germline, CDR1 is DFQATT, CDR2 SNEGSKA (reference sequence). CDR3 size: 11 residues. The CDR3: CTPRVTDTQYF. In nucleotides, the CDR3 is TGCACCCCCCGGGTCACAGATACGCAGTATTTT.

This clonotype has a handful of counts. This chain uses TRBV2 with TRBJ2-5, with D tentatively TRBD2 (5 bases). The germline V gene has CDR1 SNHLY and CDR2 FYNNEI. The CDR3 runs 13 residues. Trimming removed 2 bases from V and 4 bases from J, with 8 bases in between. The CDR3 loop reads CASSERERETQYF. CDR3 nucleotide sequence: TGTGCCAGCAGTGAACGGGAAAGAGAGACCCAGTACTTC.

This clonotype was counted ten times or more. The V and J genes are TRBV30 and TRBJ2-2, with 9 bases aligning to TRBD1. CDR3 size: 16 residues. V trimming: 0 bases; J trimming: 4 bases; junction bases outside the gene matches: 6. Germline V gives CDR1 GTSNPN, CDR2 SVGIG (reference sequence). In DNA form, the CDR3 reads TGTGCCTGGAGTGTTGGGACAGGGCAGGTCACCGGGGAGCTGTTTTTT. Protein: CAWSVGTGQVTGELFF.

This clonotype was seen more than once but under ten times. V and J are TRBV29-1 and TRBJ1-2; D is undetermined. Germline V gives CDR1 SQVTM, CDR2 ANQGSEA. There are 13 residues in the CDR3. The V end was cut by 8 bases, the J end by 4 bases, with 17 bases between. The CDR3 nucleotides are TGCAGCACCCAAGAGACACCTCTCTATGGCTACACCTTC. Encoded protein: CSTQETPLYGYTF.

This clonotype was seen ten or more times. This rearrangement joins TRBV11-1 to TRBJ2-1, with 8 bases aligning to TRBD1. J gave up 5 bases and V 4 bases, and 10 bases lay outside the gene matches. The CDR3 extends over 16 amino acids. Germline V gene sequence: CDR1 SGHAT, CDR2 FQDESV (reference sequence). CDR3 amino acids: CASSSFDGQGDNEQFF. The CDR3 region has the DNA TGTGCCAGCAGCTCATTTGATGGACAGGGCGACAATGAGCAGTTCTTC.

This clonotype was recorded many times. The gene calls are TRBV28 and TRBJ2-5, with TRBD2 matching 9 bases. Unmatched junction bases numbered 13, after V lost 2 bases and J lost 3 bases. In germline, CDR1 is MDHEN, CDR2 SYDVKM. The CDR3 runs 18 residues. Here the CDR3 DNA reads TGTGCCAGCAGTTTAGGGCCTAGCGGGATGATAATTAAAGAGACCCAGTACTTC. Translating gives CASSLGPSGMIIKETQYF.

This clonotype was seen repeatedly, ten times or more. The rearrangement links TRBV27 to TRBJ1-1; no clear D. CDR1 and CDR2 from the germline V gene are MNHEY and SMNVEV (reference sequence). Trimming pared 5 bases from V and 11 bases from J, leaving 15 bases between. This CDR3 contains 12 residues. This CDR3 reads CASSLPGYEAFF. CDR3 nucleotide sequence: TGTGCCAGCAGTCTACCGGGCTACGAGGCTTTCTTT.